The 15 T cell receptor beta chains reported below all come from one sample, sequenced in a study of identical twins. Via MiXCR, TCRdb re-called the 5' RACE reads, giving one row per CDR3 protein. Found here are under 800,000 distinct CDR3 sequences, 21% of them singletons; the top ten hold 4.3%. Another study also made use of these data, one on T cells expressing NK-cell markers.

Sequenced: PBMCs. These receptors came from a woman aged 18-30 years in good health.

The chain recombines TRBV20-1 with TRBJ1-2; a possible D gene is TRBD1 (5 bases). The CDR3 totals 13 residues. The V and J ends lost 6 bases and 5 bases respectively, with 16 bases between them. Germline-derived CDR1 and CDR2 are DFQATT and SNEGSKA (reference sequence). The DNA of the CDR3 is TGCAGTGCAAAAAGACAGAGCTTATATGGCTACACCTTC. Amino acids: CSAKRQSLYGYTF.

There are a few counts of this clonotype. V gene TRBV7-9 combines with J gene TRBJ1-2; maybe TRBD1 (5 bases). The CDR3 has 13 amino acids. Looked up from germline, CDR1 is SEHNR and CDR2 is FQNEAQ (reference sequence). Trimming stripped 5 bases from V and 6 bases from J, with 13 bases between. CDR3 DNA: TGTGCCAGCAGCCGAGAGGTGGGGGATGGCTACACCTTC. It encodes CASSREVGDGYTF.

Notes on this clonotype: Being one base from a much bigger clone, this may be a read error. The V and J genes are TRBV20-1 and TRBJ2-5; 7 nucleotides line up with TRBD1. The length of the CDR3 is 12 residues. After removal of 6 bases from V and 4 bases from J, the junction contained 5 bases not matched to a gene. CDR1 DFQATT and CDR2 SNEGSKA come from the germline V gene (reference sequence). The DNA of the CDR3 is TGCAGTGCCAGCGACAGGGTAGAGACCCAGTACTTC. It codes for CSASDRVETQYF.

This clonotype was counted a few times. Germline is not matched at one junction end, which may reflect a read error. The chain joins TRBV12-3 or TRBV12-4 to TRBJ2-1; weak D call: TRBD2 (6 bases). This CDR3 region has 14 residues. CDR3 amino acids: CACRVTGAANEQFF. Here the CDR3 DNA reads TGTGCCTGCAGGGTGACGGGAGCGGCGAATGAGCAGTTCTTC.

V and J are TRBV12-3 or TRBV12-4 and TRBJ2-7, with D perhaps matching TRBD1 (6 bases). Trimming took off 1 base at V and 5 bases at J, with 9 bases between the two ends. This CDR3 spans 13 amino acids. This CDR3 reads CASSLVGGHEQYF. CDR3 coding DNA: TGTGCCAGCAGTTTAGTAGGGGGACACGAGCAGTACTTC.

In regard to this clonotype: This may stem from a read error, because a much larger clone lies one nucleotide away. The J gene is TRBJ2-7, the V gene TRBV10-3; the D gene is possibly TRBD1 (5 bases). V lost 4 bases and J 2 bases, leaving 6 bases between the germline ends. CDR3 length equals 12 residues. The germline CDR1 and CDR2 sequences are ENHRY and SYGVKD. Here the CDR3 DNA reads TGTGCCATCAGTGCAGGGACCTACGAGCAGTACTTC. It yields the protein CAISAGTYEQYF.

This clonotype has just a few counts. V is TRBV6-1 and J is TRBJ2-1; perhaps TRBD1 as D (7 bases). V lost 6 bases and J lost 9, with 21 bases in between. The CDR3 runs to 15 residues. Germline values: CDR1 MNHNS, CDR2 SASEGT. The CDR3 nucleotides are TGTGCCAGCAGCCCCCAGCCGACAGGGCGGGGTGAGCAGTTCTTC. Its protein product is CASSPQPTGRGEQFF.

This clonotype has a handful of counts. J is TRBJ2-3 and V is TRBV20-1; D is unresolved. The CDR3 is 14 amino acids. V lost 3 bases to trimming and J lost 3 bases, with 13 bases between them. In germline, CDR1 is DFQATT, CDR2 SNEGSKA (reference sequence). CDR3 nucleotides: TGCAGTGCTAGTTGGGGTTCCCAGACAGATACGCAGTATTTT. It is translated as CSASWGSQTDTQYF.

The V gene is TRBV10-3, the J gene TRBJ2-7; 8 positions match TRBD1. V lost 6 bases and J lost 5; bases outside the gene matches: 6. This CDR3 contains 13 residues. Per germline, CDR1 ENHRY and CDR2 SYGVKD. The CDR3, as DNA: TGTGCCATCAGACAGACAGGGGCCCACGAGCAGTACTTC. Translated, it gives CAIRQTGAHEQYF.

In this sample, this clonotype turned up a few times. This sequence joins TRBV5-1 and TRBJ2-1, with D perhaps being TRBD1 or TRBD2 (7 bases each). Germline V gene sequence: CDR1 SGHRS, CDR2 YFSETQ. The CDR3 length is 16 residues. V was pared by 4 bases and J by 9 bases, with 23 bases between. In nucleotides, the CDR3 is TGCGCCAGCAGCCCCTTCTTCGGGCAGGGGGAGGGTGAGCAGTTCTTC. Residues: CASSPFFGQGEGEQFF. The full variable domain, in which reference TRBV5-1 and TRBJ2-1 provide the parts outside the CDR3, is KAGVTQTPRYLIKTRGQQVTLSCSPISGHRSVSWYQQTPGQGLQFLFEYFSETQRNKGNFPGRFSGRQFSNSRSEMNVSTLELGDSALYLCASSPFFGQGEGEQFFGPGTRLTVL.

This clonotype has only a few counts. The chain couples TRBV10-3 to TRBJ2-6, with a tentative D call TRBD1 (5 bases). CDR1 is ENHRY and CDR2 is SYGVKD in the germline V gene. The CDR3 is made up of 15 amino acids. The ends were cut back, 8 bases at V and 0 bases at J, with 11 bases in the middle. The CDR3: CAIGALFSGANVLTF. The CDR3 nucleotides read TGTGCCATCGGGGCACTATTCTCTGGGGCCAACGTCCTGACTTTC.

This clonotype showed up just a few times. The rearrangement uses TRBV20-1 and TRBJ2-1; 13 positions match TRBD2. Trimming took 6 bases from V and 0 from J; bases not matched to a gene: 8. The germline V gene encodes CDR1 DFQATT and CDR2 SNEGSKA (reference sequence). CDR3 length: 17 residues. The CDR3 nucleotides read TGCAGTGCCCGGCCGACTAGCGGGAGGCTCTCCTACAATGAGCAGTTCTTC. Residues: CSARPTSGRLSYNEQFF.

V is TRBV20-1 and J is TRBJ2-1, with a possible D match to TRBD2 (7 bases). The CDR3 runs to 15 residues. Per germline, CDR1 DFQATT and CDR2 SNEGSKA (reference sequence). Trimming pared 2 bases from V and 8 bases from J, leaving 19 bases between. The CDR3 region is CSARRGGGGDYEQFF. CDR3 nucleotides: TGCAGTGCTAGAAGGGGAGGGGGGGGAGACTATGAGCAGTTCTTC.

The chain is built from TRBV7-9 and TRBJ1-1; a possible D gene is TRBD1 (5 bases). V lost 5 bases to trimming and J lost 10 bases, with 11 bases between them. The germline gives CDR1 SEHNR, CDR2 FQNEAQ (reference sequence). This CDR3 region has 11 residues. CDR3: CASSGIGGAFF. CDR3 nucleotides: TGTGCCAGCAGCGGGATTGGGGGAGCTTTCTTT.

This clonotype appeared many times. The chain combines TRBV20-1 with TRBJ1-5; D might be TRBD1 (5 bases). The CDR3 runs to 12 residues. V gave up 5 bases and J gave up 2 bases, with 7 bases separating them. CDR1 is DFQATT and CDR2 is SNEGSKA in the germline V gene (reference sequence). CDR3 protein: CSALRGNQPQHF. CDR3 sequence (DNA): TGCAGTGCTCTCAGGGGCAATCAGCCCCAGCATTTT.